This T cell receptor (beta chain) stems from a study of T cell repertoires in cytomegalovirus infection (dated by TCRdb to between 2018 and 2021). General notes on the study: The HLA type of each donor mattered for the analysis, because public TCR beta signatures pointed to carriage of CMV infection along with the matching HLA type.

Taken from cysteine to phenylalanine, the CDR3 has 16 residues. CDR3 DNA is the only sequence kept; it has 48 bases, read in frame from the first base. From V the trimming removes 1 base and from J it removes 4 bases, while the gene matches leave 8 bases of the junction unaccounted for. Via the germline V gene, CDR1 is SGHTA and CDR2 FQGNSA. Points the paper makes about the study in general: Carriers of CMV infection plus the relevant HLA type were discriminated by the cumulative frequency of public TCR beta family members in the study cohort and in an independent roughly 400-donor cohort. The ex vivo response was dominated by HLA-C-restricted CMV-specific TCR beta clonotypes, and the single most frequent clonotype in two of eight donors was supplied by these HLA-C-restricted clonotypes.

Sequencer: Illumina HiSeq 1500. Starting from the raw public reads, TCRdb applied fastp trimming at Q25, assembled clones with MiXCR and retained in-frame beta chains. Rows are combined by CDR3 protein, so each entry shows the most common genes and DNA. The sample table shows over 450,000 distinct CDR3 sequences, and approximately 10% are seen once. The top ten constitute around 9.6% of the sample. In its sample, this clonotype was seen many times. No antigen is known for it. Qualities for individual bases were not recorded, and no much larger clone is one base off. Sequenced input: PBMCs. The chain is encoded by TRBV7-2 joined to TRBJ2-5; 8 junctional bases match TRBD2. The clonotype was recovered from a human donor in good health (CMV status not recorded). Some clones in this sample may be carry-over from other donors' samples. In nucleotides, the sequence is TGTGCCAGCAGCTTAGGGGTGGTAGCGGGGCGAGAGACCCAGTACTTC. Translation gives CASSLGVVAGRETQYF.